A single T cell receptor (beta chain) is shown here with its context. Assay used: immunoSEQ multiplex PCR; TCRdb lists only in-frame clones, some missing. The sample lists 82,000 or so clones, around 94% occurring once. The CDR3 has 15 residues. Trimming took off 5 bases at V and 4 bases at J, with 18 bases between the two ends. Looked up from germline, CDR1 is SGHRS and CDR2 is YFSETQ. The data derive from a study of control samples from healthy donors and cancer patients. The specimen sequenced was blood. The rearrangement joins TRBV5-1 to TRBJ2-5; possible D gene TRBD2, 7 bases. This clonotype was obtained from a woman younger than 30 in good health. CDR3 in amino acids: CASRKGGAALETQYF. DNA of the CDR3: TGCGCCAGCAGGAAAGGGGGGGCCGCGTTAGAGACCCAGTACTTC.